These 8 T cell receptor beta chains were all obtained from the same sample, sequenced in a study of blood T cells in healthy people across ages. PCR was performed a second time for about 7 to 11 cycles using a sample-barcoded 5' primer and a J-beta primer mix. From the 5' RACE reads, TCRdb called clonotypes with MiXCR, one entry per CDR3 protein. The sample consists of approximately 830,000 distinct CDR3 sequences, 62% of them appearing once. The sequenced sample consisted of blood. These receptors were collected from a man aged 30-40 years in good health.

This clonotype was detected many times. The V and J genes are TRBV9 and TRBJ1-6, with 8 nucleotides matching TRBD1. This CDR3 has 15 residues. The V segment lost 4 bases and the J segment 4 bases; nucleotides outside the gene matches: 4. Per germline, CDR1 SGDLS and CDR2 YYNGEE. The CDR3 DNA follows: TGTGCCAGCAGCCCTACAGGGGGATATAATTCACCCCTCCACTTT. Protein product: CASSPTGGYNSPLHF.

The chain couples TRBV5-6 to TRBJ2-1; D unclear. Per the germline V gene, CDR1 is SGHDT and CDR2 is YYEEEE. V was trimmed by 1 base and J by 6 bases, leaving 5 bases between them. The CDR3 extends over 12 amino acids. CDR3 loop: CASSLWFNEQFF. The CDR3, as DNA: TGTGCCAGCAGCTTGTGGTTCAATGAGCAGTTCTTC.

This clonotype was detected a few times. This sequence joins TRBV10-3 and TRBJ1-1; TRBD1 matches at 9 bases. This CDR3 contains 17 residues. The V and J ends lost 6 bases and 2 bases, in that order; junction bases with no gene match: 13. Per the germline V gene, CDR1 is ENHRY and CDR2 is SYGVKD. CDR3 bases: TGTGCCATCAGCCAACATCCACCGGACAGGGGAAACACTGAAGCTTTCTTT. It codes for CAISQHPPDRGNTEAFF.

The CDR3 sequence is CASSPVPGSEKLFF. The CDR3 DNA follows: TGCGCCAGCAGCCCCGTCCCGGGGTCTGAAAAACTGTTTTTT. V usage is TRBV5-1 and J usage is TRBJ1-4; D is unresolved. Per germline, CDR1 SGHRS and CDR2 YFSETQ. There are 14 residues in the CDR3. Trimming stripped 4 bases from V and 7 bases from J, with 14 bases between.

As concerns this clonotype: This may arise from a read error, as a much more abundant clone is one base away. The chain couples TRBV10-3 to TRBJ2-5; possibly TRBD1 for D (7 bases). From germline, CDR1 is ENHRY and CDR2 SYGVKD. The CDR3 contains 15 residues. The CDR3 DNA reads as TGTGTCATCAGTGAGGATCAGGGGGGCGTGGAGACCCAGTACTTC. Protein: CVISEDQGGVETQYF.

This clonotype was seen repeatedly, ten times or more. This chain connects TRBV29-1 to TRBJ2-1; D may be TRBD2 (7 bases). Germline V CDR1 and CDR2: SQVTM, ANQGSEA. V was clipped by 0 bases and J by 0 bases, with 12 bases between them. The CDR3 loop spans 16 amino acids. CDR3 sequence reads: CSVEEGGGLSYNEQFF. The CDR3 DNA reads TGCAGCGTTGAAGAGGGCGGGGGCCTCTCCTACAATGAGCAGTTCTTC.

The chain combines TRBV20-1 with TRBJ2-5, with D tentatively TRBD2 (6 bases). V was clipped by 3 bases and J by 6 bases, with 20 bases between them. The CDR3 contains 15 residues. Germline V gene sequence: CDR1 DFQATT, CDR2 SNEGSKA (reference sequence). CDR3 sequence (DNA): TGCAGTGCTAGTTGGGGCGCCGGAGGGGAAAAGACCCAGTACTTC. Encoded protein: CSASWGAGGEKTQYF.

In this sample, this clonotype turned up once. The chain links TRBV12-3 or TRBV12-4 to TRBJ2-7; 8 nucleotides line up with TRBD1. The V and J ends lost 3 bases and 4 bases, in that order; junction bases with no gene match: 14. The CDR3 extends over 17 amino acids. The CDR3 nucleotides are TGTGCCAGCAGTTTTAATCCGGGGGCAGGGGGCGGATACGAGCAGTACTTC. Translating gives CASSFNPGAGGGYEQYF.